A selection of T cell receptor beta chains follows, all from one sample in a study of response to subunit inactivated influenza vaccine. TCRdb passed the RT-PCR reads through MiXCR, listing each CDR3 protein once. The sample gives about 500,000 distinct CDR3 sequences, 16% of which show up once; about 3% is in the top ten. Sample: CD4+ T cells sorted from PBMCs, taken around 25 months after vaccination. These receptor sequences come from a man between 50 and 69 years old who received an inactivated influenza vaccine. The CDR3 runs from the conserved cysteine through the conserved F or W. A D gene is named only where the DNA matches it firmly. Clone size is shown for a subset of rows, as once, few, many or a class of expanded clone.

d_call clone_size j_call v_call cdr3_nt cdr3_aa
NA many TRBJ1-1 TRBV18 TGTGCCAGCTCACCCCTAGTGAACACTGAAGCTTTCTTT CASSPLVNTEAFF
NA NA TRBJ2-2 TRBV10-3 TGTGCCATCAATGAGCGGAACACCGGGGAGCTGTTTTTT CAINERNTGELFF
NA few TRBJ2-2 TRBV12-3/TRBV12-4 TGTGCCAGCAGTTTCTTTGGGACCGGGGAGCTGTTTTTT CASSFFGTGELFF
NA many TRBJ1-4 TRBV7-9 TGTGCCAGCAGCTTAGAAATGAGACCAACTAATGAAAAACTGTTTTTT CASSLEMRPTNEKLFF
NA NA TRBJ2-1 TRBV29-1 TGCAGCGGTTTAAGCAGGGCCTCGTACAATGAGCAGTTCTTC CSGLSRASYNEQFF
NA few TRBJ1-2 TRBV11-2 TGTGCCAGCAGCTTAATATGGGATCTAAACTATGGCTACACCTTC CASSLIWDLNYGYTF
TRBD1 many TRBJ1-2 TRBV12-3/TRBV12-4 TGTGCCAGCAGTTCCGACAGGGGGGCCAAAGACGGCTACACCTTC CASSSDRGAKDGYTF
NA few TRBJ2-1 TRBV24-1 TGTGCCACCAGTGATATAACTGGTCCGAACAATGAGCAGTTCTTC CATSDITGPNNEQFF
NA few TRBJ1-1 TRBV24-1 TGTGCCACCAGTGATGGGGGTCCGACGCTATTT CATSDGGPTLF
NA NA TRBJ2-3 TRBV7-9 TGTGCCAGCAGCTCCTTCGGGGTTGGAGATACGCAGTATTTT CASSSFGVGDTQYF
TRBD2 NA TRBJ2-1 TRBV6-2/TRBV6-3 TGTGCCAGCAGTTGGACTAGCGGGACCAATGAGCAGTTCTTC CASSWTSGTNEQFF
NA few TRBJ2-7 TRBV7-2 TGTGCCAGCAGCTTTGAGTATCGCTCCTACGAGCAGTACTTC CASSFEYRSYEQYF
NA few TRBJ1-4 TRBV28 TGTGCCAGCCGGGGGCCCACAGGGACTACAACTAATGAAAAACTGTTTTTT CASRGPTGTTTNEKLFF
TRBD2 NA TRBJ2-3 TRBV20-1 TGCAGTGCCCGAGGGGTCCTAGCGGGGGACACAGATACGCAGTATTTT CSARGVLAGDTDTQYF
NA few TRBJ2-3 TRBV5-5 TGTGCCAGCAGCTTTCCGAAGATCCAGAGCACAGATACGCAGTATTTT CASSFPKIQSTDTQYF
TRBD1 NA TRBJ1-1 TRBV28 TGTGCCAGCAGGGCGACCGGGACAGCGAACACTGAAGCTTTCTTT CASRATGTANTEAFF
NA few TRBJ1-1 TRBV20-1 TGCAGTGCTTCGCGGCTGGCTGAAGCTTTCTTT CSASRLAEAFF
TRBD1 NA TRBJ1-2 TRBV14 TGTGCTAGCAGCCCATTGCAGGGGGCGCGTTATGGCTACACCTTC CASSPLQGARYGYTF
NA NA TRBJ2-2 TRBV3-1 TGTGCCAGCAGCCAAGATTTACGCAGGGAACTGTTTTTT CASSQDLRRELFF
TRBD1 NA TRBJ1-5 TRBV3-1 TGTGCCAGCAGCCAGACAGGGAGGGCATTAAATCAGCCCCAGCATTTT CASSQTGRALNQPQHF
NA few TRBJ2-5 TRBV7-3 TGTGCCAGCAGCCAAACCGGGGCCGGCGAGGCCCAGTACTTC CASSQTGAGEAQYF
TRBD2 NA TRBJ2-7 TRBV4-3 TGCGCCAGCAGCCAGGCATTGACTAGCGGGAGGGTGCAGTACTTC CASSQALTSGRVQYF
NA few TRBJ1-1 TRBV5-1 TGCGCCAGCAGCGGACGAAGTACGAACACTGAAGCTTTCTTT CASSGRSTNTEAFF
NA NA TRBJ1-3 TRBV10-3 TGTGCCATCAGTGATGCGGGAAACACCATATATTTT CAISDAGNTIYF
NA few TRBJ2-3 TRBV5-1 TGCGCCAGCAGCTTGGAGGCTGGGGTGCGAACGCAGTATTTT CASSLEAGVRTQYF
NA few TRBJ2-7 TRBV7-9 TGTGCCAGCAGCTTAGCGTCGGCAGGGACCGAGCAGTACTTC CASSLASAGTEQYF
NA NA TRBJ1-2 TRBV20-1 TGCAGTGCGTTTAGCGAGAGCCTTCAGTATGGCTACACCTTC CSAFSESLQYGYTF
NA NA TRBJ2-3 TRBV3-1 TGTGCCAGCAGCCAAGTCGACAGGCAGTATTTT CASSQVDRQYF
TRBD2 NA TRBJ2-3 TRBV6-5 TGTGCCAGCAGTTCGACCTGGACTAGCGGGAGTTTGGATACGCAGTATTTT CASSSTWTSGSLDTQYF
NA many TRBJ2-5 TRBV7-2 TGTGCCAGCAGCTTATGGCAACAAGAGACCCAGTACTTC CASSLWQQETQYF
TRBD1 few TRBJ1-1 TRBV6-1 TGTGCCACCCTGGACAGGGGGCTTTTAATGAACACTGAAGCTTTCTTT CATLDRGLLMNTEAFF
NA NA TRBJ2-1 TRBV30 TGTGCCTGCCGAATGAGGGCGAATGAGCAGTTCTTC CACRMRANEQFF
NA NA TRBJ2-7 TRBV4-2 TGTGCCAGCAGCCAAGATCAGAGCAACGAGCAGTACTTC CASSQDQSNEQYF
TRBD2 few TRBJ2-7 TRBV12-3/TRBV12-4 TGTGCCAGCAGTTTAACCGGAGCGGGGGCCTACGAGCAGTACTTC CASSLTGAGAYEQYF
NA few TRBJ2-2 TRBV12-3/TRBV12-4 TGTGCCAGCAGATCCACGGGGGGCCAGAGGGGGGAGCTGTTTTTT CASRSTGGQRGELFF
NA few TRBJ1-6 TRBV5-1 TGCGCCAGCTGCCCCGGCCTTGAAGGCGGTTCACCCCTCCACTTT CASCPGLEGGSPLHF
NA many TRBJ1-1 TRBV10-3 TGTGCCATCAGTGACCCGACAGGACCACCTGAAGCTTTCTTT CAISDPTGPPEAFF
NA NA TRBJ1-2 TRBV12-3/TRBV12-4 TGTGCCAGCAGTTTAGATGTCGGGGGTGGCTACACCTTC CASSLDVGGGYTF
NA NA TRBJ2-7 TRBV15 TGTGCCACCAGCAGAGATCAGGGGACCTACGAGCAGTACTTC CATSRDQGTYEQYF
NA many TRBJ2-5 TRBV7-2 TGTGCCAGCAGCCTCGCCCTCCAAGAGACCCAGTACTTC CASSLALQETQYF
NA NA TRBJ2-1 TRBV5-6 TGTGCCAGCAGCTTAAGGTGGCCCTTCGGTAATGAGCAGTTCTTC CASSLRWPFGNEQFF
NA many TRBJ2-2 TRBV29-1 TGCAACCCACGGGACGGGAACACCGGGGAGCTGTTTTTT CNPRDGNTGELFF
TRBD1 NA TRBJ2-1 TRBV20-1 TGCAGACCCGGACAGGGGGCCTACAATGAGCAGTTCTTC CRPGQGAYNEQFF
NA NA TRBJ2-3 TRBV5-1 TGCGCCAGCAGCTCCCTGGGCAGTTCGAAGTATTTC CASSSLGSSKYF
NA many TRBJ2-7 TRBV12-3/TRBV12-4 TGTGCCAGCAGTTTGACTGGAGGAGAGCAGTACTTC CASSLTGGEQYF